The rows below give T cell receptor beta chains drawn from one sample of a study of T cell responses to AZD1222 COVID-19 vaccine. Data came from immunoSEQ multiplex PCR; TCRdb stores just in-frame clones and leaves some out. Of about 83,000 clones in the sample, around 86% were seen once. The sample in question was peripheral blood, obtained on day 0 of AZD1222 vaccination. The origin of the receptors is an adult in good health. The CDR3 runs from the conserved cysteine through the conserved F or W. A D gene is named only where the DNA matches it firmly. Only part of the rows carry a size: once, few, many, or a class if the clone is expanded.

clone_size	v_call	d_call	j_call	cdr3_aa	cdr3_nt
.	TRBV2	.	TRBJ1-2	CASSVYSYGYTF	TGTGCCAGCAGTGTTTACAGCTATGGCTACACCTTC
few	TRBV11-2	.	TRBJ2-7	CASSTYQGRKSYEQYF	TGTGCCAGCAGCACCTACCAGGGGCGCAAATCCTACGAGCAGTACTTC
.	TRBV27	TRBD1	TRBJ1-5	CASSQSGDSRLDQPQHF	TGTGCCAGCAGTCAATCAGGGGACAGCCGTCTGGATCAGCCCCAGCATTTT
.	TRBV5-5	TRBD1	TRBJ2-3	CASSLEAPGQGSDTQYF	TGTGCCAGCAGCTTGGAGGCCCCGGGACAGGGCTCAGATACGCAGTATTTT
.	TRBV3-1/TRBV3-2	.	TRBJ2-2	CASSHTIPEAGTLNFGELFF	TGTGCCAGCAGCCACACAATCCCAGAGGCGGGAACACTTAACTTCGGGGAGCTGTTTTTT
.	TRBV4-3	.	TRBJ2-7	CASSQQPGNYYEQYF	TGCGCCAGCAGCCAACAACCGGGGAACTACTACGAGCAGTACTTC
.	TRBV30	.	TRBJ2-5	CAWSRGQETQYF	TGTGCCTGGAGTCGAGGACAAGAGACCCAGTACTTC
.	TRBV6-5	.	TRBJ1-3	CASTQFGGGGNTIYF	TGTGCCAGCACCCAATTCGGGGGCGGAGGAAACACCATATATTTT
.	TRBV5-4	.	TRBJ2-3	CASSNRNTQYF	TGTGCCAGCAGCAACCGGAATACGCAGTATTTT
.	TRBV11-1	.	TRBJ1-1	CASSLVADRAFF	TGTGCCAGCAGCTTAGTGGCAGACCGAGCTTTCTTT
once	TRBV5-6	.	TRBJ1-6	CASSPRDRPLNSPLHF	TGTGCCAGCAGCCCCAGAGACAGGCCGTTGAATTCACCCCTCCACTTT
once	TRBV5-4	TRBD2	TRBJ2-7	CASSSRTSGGDEQYF	TGTGCCAGCAGCTCGCGAACTAGCGGGGGGGACGAGCAGTACTTC
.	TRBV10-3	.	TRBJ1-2	CAISETPQGNYGYTF	TGTGCCATCAGTGAGACGCCACAGGGTAACTATGGCTACACCTTC
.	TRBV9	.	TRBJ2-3	CASSPRPTDTQYF	TGTGCCAGCAGCCCCCGACCCACAGATACGCAGTATTTT
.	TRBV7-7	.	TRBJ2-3	CASSLGRGGRTDTQYF	TGTGCTAGCAGCTTAGGCCGGGGCGGACGCACAGATACGCAGTATTTT
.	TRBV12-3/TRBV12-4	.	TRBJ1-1	CASSLAQGGMTFF	TGTGCCAGCAGTTTAGCACAGGGAGGGATGACTTTCTTT
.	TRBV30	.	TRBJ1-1	CAWGARGNTEAFF	TGTGCCTGGGGGGCTCGGGGGAACACTGAAGCTTTCTTT
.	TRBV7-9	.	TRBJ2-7	CASGGLEPVQYF	TGTGCCAGCGGAGGTCTTGAACCAGTGCAGTACTTC
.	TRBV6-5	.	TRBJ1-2	CASSSAYGYTF	TGTGCCAGCAGTTCAGCCTATGGCTACACCTTC
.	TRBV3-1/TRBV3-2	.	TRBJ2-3	CASSLGLDTDTQYF	TGTGCCAGCAGCCTAGGACTCGACACAGATACGCAGTATTTT
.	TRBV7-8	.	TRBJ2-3	CASSFATRATSTDTQYF	TGTGCCAGCAGCTTTGCAACCCGAGCAACTAGCACAGATACGCAGTATTTT
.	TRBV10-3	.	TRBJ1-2	CAISETNREGDYGYTF	TGTGCCATCAGTGAAACTAACAGGGAAGGAGACTATGGCTACACCTTC
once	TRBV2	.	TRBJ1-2	CASSEERDYGYTF	TGTGCCAGCAGTGAAGAGAGAGACTATGGCTACACCTTC
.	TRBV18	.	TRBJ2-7	CASSPPGRGEQYF	TGTGCCAGCTCACCTCCAGGGCGAGGGGAGCAGTACTTC
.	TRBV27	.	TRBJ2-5	CASRPRRGQETQYF	TGTGCCAGCAGACCTCGTAGGGGGCAAGAGACCCAGTACTTC
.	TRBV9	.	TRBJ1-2	CASSVGNTYGYTF	TGTGCCAGCAGCGTAGGGAACACGTATGGCTACACCTTC
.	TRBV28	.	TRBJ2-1	CASSPTGSYNEQFF	TGTGCCAGCAGTCCCACCGGGTCCTACAATGAGCAGTTCTTC
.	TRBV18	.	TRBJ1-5	CASSLNIGNQPQHF	TGTGCCAGCTCACTAAACATAGGCAATCAGCCCCAGCATTTT
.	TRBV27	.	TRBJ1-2	CASSSTDTGYYGYTF	TGTGCCAGCAGTTCGACGGACACGGGGTACTATGGCTACACCTTC
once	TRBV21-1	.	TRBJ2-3	CASSMGDGASTDTQYF	TGTGCCAGCAGCATGGGGGACGGAGCTAGCACAGATACGCAGTATTTT
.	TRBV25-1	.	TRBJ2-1	CASRLGTYNEQFF	TGTGCCAGCCGACTTGGGACCTACAATGAGCAGTTCTTC
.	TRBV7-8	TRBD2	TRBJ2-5	CASSRLAYETQYF	TGTGCCAGCAGCAGACTAGCCTATGAGACCCAGTACTTC
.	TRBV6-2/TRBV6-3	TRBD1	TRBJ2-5	CASSRDRAAETQYF	TGTGCCAGCAGTCGTGACAGGGCGGCGGAGACCCAGTACTTC
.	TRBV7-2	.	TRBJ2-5	CASSFPYGGKKETQYF	TGTGCCAGCAGCTTCCCTTATGGGGGAAAGAAAGAGACCCAGTACTTC
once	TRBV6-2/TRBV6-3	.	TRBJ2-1	CASSSPSGAVSYNEQFF	TGTGCCAGCAGTTCGCCCTCGGGCGCGGTTTCTTACAATGAGCAGTTCTTC
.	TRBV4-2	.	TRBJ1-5	CASSQDSGNRPQHF	TGTGCCAGCAGCCAAGATTCAGGGAATCGTCCCCAGCATTTT
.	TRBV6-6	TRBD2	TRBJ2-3	CASTDTSGGTDTQYF	TGTGCCAGCACCGACACTAGCGGTGGGACAGATACGCAGTATTTT
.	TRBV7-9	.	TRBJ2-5	CASSSVEETQYF	TGTGCCAGCAGCTCGGTAGAAGAGACCCAGTACTTC
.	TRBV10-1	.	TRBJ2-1	CASSDRGDAFNEQFF	TGCGCCAGCAGTGATAGGGGCGACGCTTTCAATGAGCAGTTCTTC
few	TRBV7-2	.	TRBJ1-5	CASSLLQGRNQPQHF	TGTGCCAGCAGCTTATTACAGGGACGCAATCAGCCCCAGCATTTT
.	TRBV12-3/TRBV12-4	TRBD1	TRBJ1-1	CASSLKGTGEAFF	TGTGCCAGCAGTTTAAAGGGGACAGGTGAAGCTTTCTTT
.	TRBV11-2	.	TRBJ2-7	CASSLDLGEQYF	TGTGCCAGCAGCTTAGACTTGGGCGAGCAGTACTTC
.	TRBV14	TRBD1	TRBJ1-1	CASSPRTGKNTEAFF	TGTGCCAGCAGCCCCCGGACAGGGAAGAACACTGAAGCTTTCTTT
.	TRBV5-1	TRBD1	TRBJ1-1	CASSLESGGHTEAFF	TGCGCCAGCAGCTTGGAGTCAGGGGGGCACACTGAAGCTTTCTTT
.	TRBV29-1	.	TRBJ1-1	CSFSGGPNTEAFF	TGCAGCTTCTCCGGGGGACCTAACACTGAAGCTTTCTTT
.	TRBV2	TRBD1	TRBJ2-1	CASSVTPAWDRGYNEQFF	TGTGCCAGCAGTGTTACTCCCGCTTGGGACAGGGGGTACAATGAGCAGTTCTTC
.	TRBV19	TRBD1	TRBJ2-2	CASSPRDRITGELFF	TGTGCCAGTAGTCCGAGGGACAGAATCACCGGGGAGCTGTTTTTT
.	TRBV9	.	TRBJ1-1	CASSVWGENTEAFF	TGTGCCAGCAGCGTATGGGGAGAGAACACTGAAGCTTTCTTT
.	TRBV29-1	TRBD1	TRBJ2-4	CSVEDQGGQSPYF	TGCAGCGTTGAAGATCAAGGGGGACAGAGTCCGTACTTC
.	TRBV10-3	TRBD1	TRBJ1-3	CAIRKTGGSSSGNTIYF	TGTGCCATCAGAAAAACAGGGGGCTCCTCTTCTGGAAACACCATATATTTT
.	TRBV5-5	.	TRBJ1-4	CASSERGGANEKLFF	TGTGCCAGCAGCGAGCGTGGGGGGGCGAATGAAAAACTGTTTTTT
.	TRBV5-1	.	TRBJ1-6	CASSLWGLGESPLHF	TGCGCCAGCAGCTTGTGGGGCCTAGGGGAATCACCCCTCCACTTT
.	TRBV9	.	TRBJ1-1	CASSGDGLPRSEAFF	TGTGCCAGCAGCGGGGACGGACTGCCGAGGTCTGAAGCTTTCTTT